A selection of T cell receptor beta chains follows, all from one sample in a study of T cells after yellow fever vaccination. From the 5' RACE reads, TCRdb called clonotypes with MiXCR, one entry per CDR3 protein. The sample has approximately 550,000 distinct CDR3 sequences, about 13% seen once; the top ten hold around 15%. The sequences come from PBMCs, collected on the day of the yellow fever booster vaccination. Receptors originate from a man aged 30 to 39 who received the YFV17D yellow fever vaccine. CDR3s include the opening cysteine and the closing phenylalanine or tryptophan. A D gene is named only where the DNA matches it firmly. Clone size, where shown, is once, few, many, or a class for clones that have expanded.

d_gene	v_gene	j_gene	abundance	CDR3aa	CDR3nt
NA	TRBV21-1	TRBJ2-3	few	CASSNPSEAETSTDTQYF	TGTGCCAGCAGCAATCCTTCGGAGGCCGAGACTAGCACAGATACGCAGTATTTT
TRBD2	TRBV5-5	TRBJ2-1	NA	CASSPLQGLASHEQFF	TGTGCCAGCAGCCCTCTCCAGGGACTAGCGTCCCATGAGCAGTTCTTC
NA	TRBV29-1	TRBJ2-1	few	CSVVGTRDEQFF	TGCAGCGTTGTTGGGACCCGGGATGAGCAGTTCTTC
NA	TRBV6-1	TRBJ2-7	many	CASSPGGSYEQYF	TGTGCCAGCAGTCCGGGTGGCTCCTACGAGCAGTACTTC
TRBD1	TRBV7-2	TRBJ1-2	NA	CASTRRTGADGYTF	TGTGCCAGCACAAGGAGGACAGGGGCTGATGGCTACACCTTC
TRBD2	TRBV5-1	TRBJ2-2	few	CASSLGPAGGVSTGELFF	TGCGCCAGCAGCTTAGGCCCCGCGGGGGGCGTGAGCACCGGGGAGCTGTTTTTT
NA	TRBV30	TRBJ2-7	NA	CAWRGMGEQYF	TGTGCCTGGCGGGGAATGGGCGAGCAGTACTTC
TRBD1	TRBV7-2	TRBJ1-4	NA	CASSTRTGLGEKLFF	TGTGCCAGCAGCACAAGGACAGGGCTTGGCGAAAAACTGTTTTTT
TRBD2	TRBV12-3/TRBV12-4	TRBJ2-7	NA	CASSLGGTRKSEQYF	TGTGCCAGCAGTTTGGGGGGGACTAGGAAATCCGAGCAGTACTTC
NA	TRBV19	TRBJ2-1	NA	CASSTLAVSSYNEQFF	TGTGCCAGTAGTACCTTAGCGGTAAGCTCCTACAATGAGCAGTTCTTC
NA	TRBV7-2	TRBJ2-6	NA	CASTLIGGVLTF	TGTGCCAGCACCCTGATTGGGGGCGTCCTGACTTTC
NA	TRBV21-1	TRBJ2-1	NA	CASLDNEQFF	TGTGCCAGCCTAGATAATGAGCAGTTCTTC
TRBD2	TRBV3-1	TRBJ2-1	few	CASSRRGTRPYNEQFF	TGTGCCAGCAGCCGAAGAGGGACTAGACCTTACAATGAGCAGTTCTTC
TRBD2	TRBV12-3/TRBV12-4	TRBJ2-2	NA	CASSLTREAGELFF	TGTGCCAGCAGTTTAACTCGGGAGGCCGGGGAGCTGTTTTTT
NA	TRBV6-2/TRBV6-3	TRBJ1-1	few	CASKQEGTEAFF	TGTGCCAGCAAACAGGAGGGAACTGAAGCTTTCTTT
TRBD2	TRBV12-3/TRBV12-4	TRBJ2-3	NA	CASSFRLAGVSADTQYF	TGTGCCAGCAGTTTTCGTCTAGCGGGAGTGTCAGCAGATACGCAGTATTTT
TRBD2	TRBV25-1	TRBJ2-2	NA	CASSATSGLFPGELFF	TGTGCCAGCAGTGCGACTAGCGGGCTTTTTCCCGGGGAGCTGTTTTTT
TRBD1	TRBV12-3/TRBV12-4	TRBJ2-1	NA	CASSHTGTGATNEQFF	TGTGCCAGCAGTCACACCGGGACAGGGGCGACCAATGAGCAGTTCTTC
NA	TRBV5-1	TRBJ2-7	NA	CASSFSRRGNEQYF	TGCGCCAGCAGCTTCAGTCGGAGGGGGAACGAGCAGTACTTC
TRBD1	TRBV18	TRBJ2-7	few	CASSPRDRGSEQYF	TGTGCCAGCTCACCTCGGGACAGGGGAAGCGAGCAGTACTTC
NA	TRBV6-5	TRBJ2-2	NA	CASSYRRRGAGELFF	TGTGCCAGCAGTTACCGCCGCAGGGGGGCCGGGGAGCTGTTTTTT
TRBD2	TRBV5-4	TRBJ2-4	NA	CASSLVSGSLYF	TGTGCCAGCAGCTTAGTTAGCGGGAGCTTGTACTTC
NA	TRBV7-9	TRBJ2-7	NA	CASSLALAGESYEQYF	TGTGCCAGCAGCTTAGCGCTCGCAGGGGAATCCTACGAGCAGTACTTC
TRBD1	TRBV4-3	TRBJ1-1	many	CASSLGRGPESKAFF	TGCGCCAGCAGCTTAGGAAGGGGGCCGGAGTCGAAAGCTTTCTTT
TRBD2	TRBV5-1	TRBJ2-7	NA	CASSLVSAGTIIYEQYF	TGCGCCAGCAGCTTGGTTTCAGCGGGAACAATTATTTACGAGCAGTACTTC
NA	TRBV5-1	TRBJ1-1	NA	CASSYNVQGNTEAFF	TGCGCCAGCAGCTACAATGTACAGGGAAACACTGAAGCTTTCTTT
TRBD1	TRBV12-3/TRBV12-4	TRBJ1-5	few	CASSFDREDQPQHF	TGTGCCAGCAGTTTTGACAGGGAGGATCAGCCCCAGCATTTT
TRBD1	TRBV20-1	TRBJ2-3	NA	CRATGQGVGDTQYF	TGCAGAGCAACCGGACAGGGAGTGGGGGATACGCAGTATTTT
TRBD1	TRBV3-1	TRBJ2-7	NA	CASSQADPGTGPYEQYF	TGTGCCAGCAGCCAAGCGGACCCCGGGACAGGACCCTACGAGCAGTACTTC
TRBD2	TRBV5-1	TRBJ2-1	NA	CASSYSTSGMYNEQFF	TGCGCCAGCAGCTATTCGACTAGCGGGATGTACAATGAGCAGTTCTTC
NA	TRBV7-6	TRBJ2-1	few	CASSFGSHNEQFF	TGTGCCAGCAGCTTCGGGAGCCACAATGAGCAGTTCTTC
TRBD1	TRBV6-2/TRBV6-3	TRBJ2-7	few	CASRHRQGAREQYF	TGTGCCAGCAGGCACCGACAGGGGGCAAGGGAGCAGTACTTC
NA	TRBV7-9	TRBJ1-2	NA	CASSWGVGTDYGYTF	TGTGCCAGCAGCTGGGGCGTCGGGACCGACTATGGCTACACCTTC
TRBD1	TRBV5-1	TRBJ1-4	few	CASSLVSPTGPNEKLFF	TGCGCCAGCAGCTTGGTTTCGCCGACAGGGCCTAATGAAAAACTGTTTTTT
NA	TRBV29-1	TRBJ1-2	many	CSVQGLGGYTF	TGCAGCGTGCAGGGGTTAGGAGGCTACACCTTC
NA	TRBV7-2	TRBJ2-3	few	CASSLTGLHTDTQYF	TGTGCCAGCAGCTTAACGGGACTCCACACAGATACGCAGTATTTT
TRBD1	TRBV6-1	TRBJ2-7	few	CASLPGQTYKQYF	TGTGCCAGCCTACCGGGACAGACCTACAAGCAGTACTTC
TRBD1	TRBV29-1	TRBJ1-1	NA	CSVYSGTANTEAFF	TGCAGCGTTTACTCCGGGACAGCAAACACTGAAGCTTTCTTT
NA	TRBV5-1	TRBJ2-5	few	CASSVNQQETQYF	TGCGCCAGCAGTGTCAACCAGCAAGAGACCCAGTACTTC
TRBD2	TRBV12-3/TRBV12-4	TRBJ2-1	NA	CASSPRLAGEHNEQFF	TGTGCCAGCAGTCCCCGACTAGCGGGAGAGCACAATGAGCAGTTCTTC
NA	TRBV3-1	TRBJ1-6	NA	CASSQVYSHNSPLHF	TGTGCCAGCAGCCAAGTATACAGTCATAATTCACCCCTCCACTTT
NA	TRBV20-1	TRBJ1-1	few	CSARSTVDTEAFF	TGCAGTGCTCGATCGACAGTGGACACTGAAGCTTTCTTT
TRBD2	TRBV27	TRBJ2-1	many	CASSTGLAGGEQFF	TGTGCCAGCAGTACTGGACTAGCGGGAGGCGAGCAGTTCTTC
TRBD2	TRBV28	TRBJ2-5	few	CASELAGNQETQYF	TGTGCCAGCGAGTTAGCGGGAAATCAAGAGACCCAGTACTTC
NA	TRBV29-1	TRBJ2-5	few	CSVWTWGRQETQYF	TGCAGCGTTTGGACGTGGGGGCGACAAGAGACCCAGTACTTC
NA	TRBV5-5	TRBJ2-3	many	CASTTGSTDTQYF	TGTGCCAGCACGACTGGAAGCACAGATACGCAGTATTTT
NA	TRBV12-5	TRBJ2-7	few	CASGFSTESSYEQYF	TGTGCTAGTGGTTTTTCTACGGAGAGCTCCTACGAGCAGTACTTC
TRBD2	TRBV27	TRBJ2-3	NA	CASSLVAGGPTEIVTDTQYF	TGTGCCAGCAGTTTAGTAGCGGGAGGGCCAACTGAAATCGTCACAGATACGCAGTATTTT
TRBD2	TRBV6-1	TRBJ2-5	once	CASSGIRGLARRETQYF	TGTGCCAGCAGTGGTATTCGGGGACTAGCGAGAAGAGAGACCCAGTACTTC